What follows describes a single T cell receptor (beta chain). These data are taken from a study of T cell responses to AZD1222 COVID-19 vaccine. The protocol was immunoSEQ multiplex PCR, while the TCRdb copy is restricted to in-frame clones and leaves out a portion. The table has about 260,000 clones, about 92% seen once. The CDR3 length is 14 residues. This TCR was sampled from an adult in good health. The input for sequencing was peripheral blood, taken on day 0 of AZD1222 vaccination. This chain joins TRBV21-1 and TRBJ2-7; TRBD1 was called by the table and not checked on the DNA. TRBV21-1 is assigned pseudogene status. This CDR3 is CASSLRAQGVEQYF. In DNA form, the CDR3 reads TGTGCCAGCAGCCTACGTGCGCAGGGGGTCGAGCAGTACTTC.